The 24 T cell receptor beta chains given below trace back to one sample, sequenced in a study of blood T cell repertoires in COVID-19. Here immunoSEQ multiplex PCR was the method, and the copy in TCRdb shows in-frame clones only, minus some. Among about 210,000 clones listed, 70% to 90% were seen once. The source material was peripheral blood. The receptors originated from a woman aged 70-85 years with acute or convalescent COVID-19.

The rearrangement uses TRBV29-1 and TRBJ2-7; 7 bases are a match to TRBD2. With 4 bases clipped from V and 6 bases from J, the junction kept 15 bases outside the gene matches. CDR3 length: 15 amino acids. Germline V CDR1 and CDR2: SQVTM, ANQGSEA. CDR3 coding DNA: TGCAGCGTTGGTCGGCTAGCGGAGCCCTTCGGCGAGCAGTACTTC. Protein product: CSVGRLAEPFGEQYF.

The rearrangement links TRBV5-8 to TRBJ2-1, with TRBD2 matching 8 bases. Germline lookup yields CDR1 SGHTS and CDR2 YDEGEE. V lost 1 base to trimming and J lost 6 bases; unmatched junction nucleotides: 9. The CDR3 extends over 16 amino acids. The CDR3 region has the DNA TGTGCCAGCAGCTTGTCTGGGACGGCGGGGGGCAATGAGCAGTTCTTC. This translates into CASSLSGTAGGNEQFF.

Here the CDR3 reads CASSYPRFANTGELFF. In DNA, the CDR3 is TGTGCCAGCAGCTATCCGCGGTTCGCGAACACCGGGGAGCTGTTTTTT. The rearrangement uses TRBV7-9 and TRBJ2-2; unclear D gene. Germline V CDR1 and CDR2: SEHNR, FQNEAQ (reference sequence). Trimming pared 4 bases from V and 0 bases from J, leaving 12 bases between. The CDR3 is made up of 16 amino acids.

The gene calls are TRBV11-3 and TRBJ2-3, with TRBD2 matching over 12 bases. This CDR3 region has 19 residues. V shed 1 base, J shed 4 bases, and the junction held 12 bases outside the gene matches. Germline loops: CDR1 SGHNT, CDR2 YENEEA. The CDR3 DNA reads as TGTGCCAGCAGCTTAGTGCGGACCCATGGACTAGCGGGGTCAGATACGCAGTATTTT. The encoded protein is CASSLVRTHGLAGSDTQYF.

This chain joins TRBV27 and TRBJ1-2; 7 positions match TRBD1. The CDR3 totals 14 residues. CDR1 is MNHEY and CDR2 is SMNVEV in the germline V gene (reference sequence). The J segment lost 6 bases and the V segment lost 6 bases, leaving 10 bases of the junction unmatched. This CDR3 is CASRPQTGWHGYTF. For the CDR3, the DNA is TGTGCCAGCAGACCGCAGACAGGGTGGCATGGCTACACCTTC.

This chain uses TRBV5-1 with TRBJ2-2; a weak D match, TRBD1 (5 bases). Trimming pared 4 bases from V and 5 bases from J, leaving 15 bases between. This CDR3 has 15 residues. Per the germline V gene, CDR1 is SGHRS and CDR2 is YFSETQ. The CDR3 loop reads CASSHQGFETGELFF. DNA for the CDR3: TGCGCCAGCAGCCACCAGGGTTTCGAGACCGGGGAGCTGTTTTTT.

This rearrangement joins TRBV3-1 (or the pseudogene TRBV3-2) to TRBJ2-5; 9 nucleotides line up with TRBD2. CDR3 length: 16 residues. Unmatched junction bases numbered 9, after V lost 2 bases and J lost 5 bases. Germline V gene sequence: CDR1 LGHDT, CDR2 YNNKEL (reference sequence). The CDR3 region is CASSQLSGRSLETQYF. The CDR3 region has the DNA TGTGCCAGCAGCCAATTGAGCGGGAGGAGTTTGGAGACCCAGTACTTC.

The rearrangement uses TRBV6-5 and TRBJ2-2; 7 nucleotides match TRBD2. The germline CDR1 and CDR2 sequences are MNHEY and SVGAGI. The CDR3 is made up of 15 amino acids. The V segment lost 7 bases and the J segment 1 base; nucleotides outside the gene matches: 6. This CDR3 is CASMEGEGNTGELFF. The DNA for the CDR3 is TGTGCCAGCATGGAAGGGGAGGGGAACACCGGGGAGCTGTTTTTT.

The genes are TRBV5-4 and TRBJ2-1; 9 bases match TRBD2. CDR3 size: 16 residues. Germline loops: CDR1 SGHNT, CDR2 YYREEE (reference sequence). J gave up 10 bases and V 2 bases, and 13 bases lay outside the gene matches. CDR3 bases: TGTGCCAGCAGCTTTCCTATTGCGGGGGGGCCAGGAGAGCAGTTCTTC. It is translated as CASSFPIAGGPGEQFF.

DNA of the CDR3: TGCGCCAGCAGCTTGCATGAGGGTACCACCGGGGAGCTGTTTTTT. Residues: CASSLHEGTTGELFF. V gene TRBV5-1 combines with J gene TRBJ2-2; D may be TRBD2 (5 bases). V lost 1 base to trimming and J lost 4 bases, with 11 bases between them. There are 15 residues in the CDR3. The V gene's germline CDR1 is SGHRS and CDR2 YFSETQ.

V gene TRBV4-1 combines with J gene TRBJ1-4, with unresolved D. From germline, CDR1 is MGHRA and CDR2 YSYEKL. The V end lost 4 bases, the J end lost 10 bases, and 16 bases lay between the germline ends. The CDR3 sequence is 14 residues long. The CDR3 here is CASSLTGNTGKLFF. In DNA form, the CDR3 reads TGCGCCAGCAGCCTGACGGGAAATACGGGAAAACTGTTTTTT.

The chain has TRBV18 and TRBJ2-2; no clear D gene. Trimming stripped 2 bases from V and 1 base from J, with 5 bases between. Germline-derived CDR1 and CDR2 are KGHSH and LQKENI. The length of the CDR3 is 14 residues. As DNA, the CDR3 is TGTGCCAGCTCACCATTAGAGAACACCGGGGAGCTGTTTTTT. Translating gives CASSPLENTGELFF.

In DNA, the CDR3 is TGCGCCAGCAGCCCTCCGGGACAGGGTCAAAGCTACACCTTC. It specifies CASSPPGQGQSYTF. The rearrangement uses TRBV5-1 and TRBJ1-2; 9 nucleotides line up with TRBD1. CDR1 is SGHRS and CDR2 is YFSETQ in the germline V gene. With V trimmed by 4 bases and J by 9 bases, 10 bases remained unmatched. The CDR3 totals 14 residues.

The CDR3 nucleotides are TGCGCCAGCAGCATCAGGGCTAACTATGGCTACACCTTC. Amino acid sequence: CASSIRANYGYTF. V gene TRBV5-1 combines with J gene TRBJ1-2; possible D gene TRBD1, 5 bases. CDR3 length: 13 amino acids. CDR1 SGHRS and CDR2 YFSETQ come from the germline V gene. Trimming took off 4 bases at V and 0 bases at J, with 7 bases between the two ends.

V usage is TRBV6-1 and J usage is TRBJ2-2; 7 bases line up with TRBD1. The CDR3 has 14 amino acids. Germline CDR1 MNHNS, CDR2 SASEGT. Germline trimming cut 2 bases from V and 6 bases from J; bases unmatched to any gene: 3. The CDR3 here is CASSEYRGAGELFF. The CDR3 DNA is TGTGCCAGCAGTGAATACAGGGGTGCCGGGGAGCTGTTTTTT.

Here the CDR3 DNA reads TGTGCCACCAGCAGAGCCGGGACTCCCTCCTACAATGAGCAGTTCTTC. The encoded protein is CATSRAGTPSYNEQFF. The genes are TRBV15 and TRBJ2-1; perhaps TRBD2 as D (6 bases). This CDR3 region has 16 residues. The germline V gene has CDR1 LNHNV and CDR2 YYDKDF (reference sequence). V lost 1 base and J 0 bases, leaving 10 bases between the germline ends.

This clone was observed a few times. The V and J genes are TRBV5-8 and TRBJ2-7; 9 nucleotides align to TRBD2. CDR3 length: 15 amino acids. With 0 bases clipped from V and 6 bases from J, the junction kept 7 bases outside the gene matches. Germline-derived CDR1 and CDR2 are SGHTS and YDEGEE. The CDR3 here is CASSLGIAGDPEQYF. CDR3 sequence (DNA): TGTGCCAGCAGCTTGGGTATAGCGGGAGATCCCGAGCAGTACTTC.

This chain joins TRBV28 and TRBJ1-2; 8 bases match TRBD1. V lost 4 bases to trimming and J lost 8 bases; unmatched junction nucleotides: 15. Germline CDR1 reads MDHEN; CDR2 reads SYDVKM. The CDR3 has 16 amino acids. This CDR3 reads CASSSTPGQALRGYTF. DNA for the CDR3: TGTGCCAGCAGTTCGACACCGGGACAGGCCTTGAGGGGCTACACCTTC.

The chain links TRBV5-1 to TRBJ1-2; the match to TRBD1 covers 7 bases. Germline CDR1 reads SGHRS; CDR2 reads YFSETQ. With 6 bases clipped from V and 5 bases from J, the junction kept 13 bases outside the gene matches. This CDR3 contains 15 residues. This CDR3 is CASTEGAGGSYGYTF. In nucleotides, the CDR3 is TGCGCCAGCACTGAGGGGGCCGGAGGATCGTATGGCTACACCTTC.

This chain links TRBV28 with TRBJ2-7; D remains ambiguous. Germline loops: CDR1 MDHEN, CDR2 SYDVKM. Trimming pared 4 bases from V and 8 bases from J, leaving 12 bases between. This CDR3 is built from 12 residues. CDR3 loop: CASSSLRVKQYF. DNA for the CDR3: TGTGCCAGCAGTTCCCTGAGAGTAAAGCAGTACTTC.

V gene TRBV3-1 (or the pseudogene TRBV3-2) combines with J gene TRBJ2-7; perhaps TRBD2 as D (6 bases). This CDR3 is built from 15 residues. V was trimmed by 1 base and J by 2 bases, leaving 12 bases between them. Germline V gene lookup returns CDR1 LGHDT and CDR2 YNNKEL (reference sequence). The CDR3 loop reads CASSQGLAFPYEQYF. CDR3 coding DNA: TGTGCCAGCAGCCAAGGGCTAGCGTTTCCCTACGAGCAGTACTTC.

The gene calls are TRBV27 and TRBJ2-3; 8 bases are a match to TRBD1. Germline CDR1 is MNHEY and CDR2 is SMNVEV (reference sequence). V shed 6 bases and J 8 bases; nucleotides not matched to a gene: 13. There are 15 residues in the CDR3. CDR3 sequence: CASSPRQGMMGTQYF. The CDR3 region has the DNA TGTGCCAGCAGCCCCAGACAGGGGATGATGGGTACGCAGTATTTT.

The chain is built from TRBV18 and TRBJ2-1; 7 bases agree with TRBD1. The CDR3 loop spans 15 amino acids. The V gene's germline CDR1 is KGHSH and CDR2 LQKENI. The V and J ends lost 6 bases and 4 bases, in that order; junction bases with no gene match: 9. The CDR3: CASSPRPGGYNEQFF. DNA of the CDR3: TGTGCCAGCTCGCCTCGACCAGGGGGATACAATGAGCAGTTCTTC.

V usage is TRBV7-8 and J usage is TRBJ1-5; possible D gene TRBD1, 6 bases. CDR1 SGHVS and CDR2 FQNEAQ come from the germline V gene. The V end lost 5 bases, the J end lost 0 bases, and 23 bases lay between the germline ends. This CDR3 is built from 19 residues. The CDR3 here is CASSRGPAGVINSNQPQHF. CDR3 DNA sequence: TGTGCCAGCAGCCGAGGACCGGCAGGGGTTATCAATAGCAATCAGCCCCAGCATTTT.